This T cell receptor beta chain emerged from a study of blood T cell repertoires in COVID-19. Study-level information: Researchers got acute and convalescent COVID-19 samples from the United States, Italy and Spain. Nucleic acid was either cDNA or gDNA, and it came from T cells, B-cell-depleted T cells, or PBMCs.

The V end lost 1 base, the J end lost 5 bases, and 9 bases lay between the germline ends. The CDR3 runs to 13 residues. Looked up from germline, CDR1 is SGHNT and CDR2 is YYREEE (reference sequence). Some clones are missing from TCRdb's copy, which holds only in-frame ones; the method was immunoSEQ multiplex PCR. The table lists some 19,000 clones, about 88% of them singletons. The TCR originated in a human donor in a cohort sampled during active COVID-19. The donor label of this sample is uncertain. Sequenced input: peripheral blood. The chain links TRBV5-4 to TRBJ2-5; D possibly corresponds to TRBD2 (5 bases). CDR3: CASSLRTGETQYF. For the CDR3, the DNA is TGTGCCAGCAGCTTGCGGACGGGGGAGACCCAGTACTTC.